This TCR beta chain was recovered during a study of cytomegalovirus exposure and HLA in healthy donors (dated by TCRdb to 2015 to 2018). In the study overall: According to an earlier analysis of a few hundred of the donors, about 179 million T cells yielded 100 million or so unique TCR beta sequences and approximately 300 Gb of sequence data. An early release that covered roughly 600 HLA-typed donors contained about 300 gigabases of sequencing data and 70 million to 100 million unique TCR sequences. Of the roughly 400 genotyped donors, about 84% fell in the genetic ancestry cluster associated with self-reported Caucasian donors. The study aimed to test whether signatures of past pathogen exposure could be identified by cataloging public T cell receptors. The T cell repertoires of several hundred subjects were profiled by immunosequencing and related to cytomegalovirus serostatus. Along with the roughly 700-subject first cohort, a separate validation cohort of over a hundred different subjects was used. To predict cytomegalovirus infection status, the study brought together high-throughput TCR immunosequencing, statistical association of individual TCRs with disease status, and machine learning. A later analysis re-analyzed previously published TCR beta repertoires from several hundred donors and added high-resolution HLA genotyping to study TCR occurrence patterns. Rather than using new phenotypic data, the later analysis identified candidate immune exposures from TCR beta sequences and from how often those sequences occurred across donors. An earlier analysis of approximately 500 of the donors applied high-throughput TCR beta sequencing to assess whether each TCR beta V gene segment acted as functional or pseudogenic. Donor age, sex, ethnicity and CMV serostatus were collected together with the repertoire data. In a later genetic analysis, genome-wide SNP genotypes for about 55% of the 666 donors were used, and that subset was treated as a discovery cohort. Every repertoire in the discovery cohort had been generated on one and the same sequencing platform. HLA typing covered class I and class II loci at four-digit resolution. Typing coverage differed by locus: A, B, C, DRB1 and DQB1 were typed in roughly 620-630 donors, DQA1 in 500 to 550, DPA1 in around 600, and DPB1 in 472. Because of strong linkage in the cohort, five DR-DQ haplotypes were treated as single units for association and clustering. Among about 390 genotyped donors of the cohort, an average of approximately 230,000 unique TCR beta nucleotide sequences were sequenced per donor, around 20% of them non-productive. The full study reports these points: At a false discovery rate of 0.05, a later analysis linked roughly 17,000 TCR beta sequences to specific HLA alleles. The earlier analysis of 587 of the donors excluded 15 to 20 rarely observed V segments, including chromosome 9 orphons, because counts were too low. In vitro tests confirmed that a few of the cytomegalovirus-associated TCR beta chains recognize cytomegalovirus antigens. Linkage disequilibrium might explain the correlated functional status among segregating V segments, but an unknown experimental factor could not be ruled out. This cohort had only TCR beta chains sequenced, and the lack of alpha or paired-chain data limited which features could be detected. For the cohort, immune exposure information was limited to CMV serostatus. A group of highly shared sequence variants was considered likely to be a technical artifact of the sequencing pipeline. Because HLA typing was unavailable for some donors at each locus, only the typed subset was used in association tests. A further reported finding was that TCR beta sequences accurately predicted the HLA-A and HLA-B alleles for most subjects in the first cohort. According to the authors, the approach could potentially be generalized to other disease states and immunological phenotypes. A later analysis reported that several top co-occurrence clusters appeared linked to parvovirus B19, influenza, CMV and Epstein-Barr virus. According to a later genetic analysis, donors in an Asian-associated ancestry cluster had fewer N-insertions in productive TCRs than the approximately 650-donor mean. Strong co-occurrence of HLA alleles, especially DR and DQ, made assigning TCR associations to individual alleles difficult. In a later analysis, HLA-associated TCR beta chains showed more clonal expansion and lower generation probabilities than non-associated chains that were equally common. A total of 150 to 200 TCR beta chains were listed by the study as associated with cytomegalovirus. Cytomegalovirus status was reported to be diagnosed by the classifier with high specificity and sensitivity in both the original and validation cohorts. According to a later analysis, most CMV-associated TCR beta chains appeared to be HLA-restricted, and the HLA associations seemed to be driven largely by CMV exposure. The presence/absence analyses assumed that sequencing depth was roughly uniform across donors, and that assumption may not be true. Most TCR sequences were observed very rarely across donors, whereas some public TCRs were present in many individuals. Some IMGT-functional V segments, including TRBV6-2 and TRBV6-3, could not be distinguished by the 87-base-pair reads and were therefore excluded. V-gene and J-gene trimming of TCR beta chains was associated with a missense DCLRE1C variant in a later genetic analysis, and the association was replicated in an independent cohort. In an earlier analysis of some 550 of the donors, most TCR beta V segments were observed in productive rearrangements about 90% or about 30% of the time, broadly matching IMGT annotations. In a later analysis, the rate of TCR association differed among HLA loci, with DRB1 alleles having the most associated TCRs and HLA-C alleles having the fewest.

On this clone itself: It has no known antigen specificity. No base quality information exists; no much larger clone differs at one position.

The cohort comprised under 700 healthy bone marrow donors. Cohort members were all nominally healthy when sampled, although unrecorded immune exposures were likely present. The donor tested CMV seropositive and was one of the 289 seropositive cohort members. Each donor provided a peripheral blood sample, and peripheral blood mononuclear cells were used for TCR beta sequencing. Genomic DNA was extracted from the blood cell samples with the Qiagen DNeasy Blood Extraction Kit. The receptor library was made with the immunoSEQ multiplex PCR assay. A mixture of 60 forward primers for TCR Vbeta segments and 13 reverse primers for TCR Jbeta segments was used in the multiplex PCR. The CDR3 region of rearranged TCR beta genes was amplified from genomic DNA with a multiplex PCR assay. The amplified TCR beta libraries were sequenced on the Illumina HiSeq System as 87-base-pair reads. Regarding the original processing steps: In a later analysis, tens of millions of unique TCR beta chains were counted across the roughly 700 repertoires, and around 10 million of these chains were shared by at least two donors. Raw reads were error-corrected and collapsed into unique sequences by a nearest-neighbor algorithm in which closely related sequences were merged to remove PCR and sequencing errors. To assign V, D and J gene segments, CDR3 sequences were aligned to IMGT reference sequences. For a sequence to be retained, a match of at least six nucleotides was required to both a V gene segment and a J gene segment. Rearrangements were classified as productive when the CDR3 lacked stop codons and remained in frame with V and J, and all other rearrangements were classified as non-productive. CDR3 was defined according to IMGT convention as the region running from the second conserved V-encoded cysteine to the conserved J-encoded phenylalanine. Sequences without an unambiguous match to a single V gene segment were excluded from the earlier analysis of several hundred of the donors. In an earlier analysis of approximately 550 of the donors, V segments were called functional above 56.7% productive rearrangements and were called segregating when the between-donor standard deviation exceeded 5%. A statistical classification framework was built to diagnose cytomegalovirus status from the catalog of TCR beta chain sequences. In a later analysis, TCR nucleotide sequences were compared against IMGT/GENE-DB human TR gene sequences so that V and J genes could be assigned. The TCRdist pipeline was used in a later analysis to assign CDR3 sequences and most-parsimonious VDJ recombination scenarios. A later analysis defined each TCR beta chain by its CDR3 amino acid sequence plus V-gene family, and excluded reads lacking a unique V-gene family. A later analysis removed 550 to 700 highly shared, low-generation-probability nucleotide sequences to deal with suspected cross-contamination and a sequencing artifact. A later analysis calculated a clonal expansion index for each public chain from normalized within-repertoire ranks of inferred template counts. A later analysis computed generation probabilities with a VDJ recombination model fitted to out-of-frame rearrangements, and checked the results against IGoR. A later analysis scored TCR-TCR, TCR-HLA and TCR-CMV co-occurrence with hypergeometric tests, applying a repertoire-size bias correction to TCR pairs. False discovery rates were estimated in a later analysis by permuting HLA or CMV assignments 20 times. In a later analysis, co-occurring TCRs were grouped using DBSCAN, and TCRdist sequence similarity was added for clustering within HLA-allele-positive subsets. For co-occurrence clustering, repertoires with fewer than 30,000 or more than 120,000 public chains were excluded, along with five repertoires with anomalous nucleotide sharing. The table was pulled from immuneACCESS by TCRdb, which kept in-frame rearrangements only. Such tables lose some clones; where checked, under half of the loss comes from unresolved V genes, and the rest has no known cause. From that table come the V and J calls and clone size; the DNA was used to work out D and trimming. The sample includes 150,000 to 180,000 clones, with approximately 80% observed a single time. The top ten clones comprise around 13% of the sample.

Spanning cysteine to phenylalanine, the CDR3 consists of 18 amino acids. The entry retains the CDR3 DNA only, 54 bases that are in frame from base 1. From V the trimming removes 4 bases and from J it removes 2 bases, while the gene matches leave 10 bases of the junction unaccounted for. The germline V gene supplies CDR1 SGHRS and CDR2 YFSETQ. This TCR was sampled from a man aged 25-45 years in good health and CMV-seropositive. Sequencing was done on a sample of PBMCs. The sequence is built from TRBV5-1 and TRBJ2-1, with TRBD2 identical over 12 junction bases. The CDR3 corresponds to CASSLRTSGKLTYNEQFF. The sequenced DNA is TGCGCCAGCAGCCTACGGACTAGCGGGAAGTTGACCTACAATGAGCAGTTCTTC.